The clone carrying this T cell receptor beta chain was observed a few times. Its target is not known. The data belong to a study of CD8+ T cells in alopecia areata. The wider study: Patients received oral tofacitinib, 5 to 10 mg twice daily, for moderate-to-severe alopecia areata. Study conclusions and caveats: Greater clonality was observed in lesional scalp samples, especially alopecia totalis/universalis, versus normal scalp.

Both CD4+ and CD8+ T cells were separated by sorting PBMCs. V lost 4 bases, J lost 6 bases, and 11 bases lay in between. The CDR3 extends over 12 amino acids. Germline V gene lookup returns CDR1 SGHRS and CDR2 YFSETQ. RNA was extracted and reverse transcribed into cDNA as the sequencing template. Method: immunoSEQ multiplex PCR; TCRdb's copy keeps in-frame clones and lacks some. The sample consists of around 140,000 clones, around 47% of them appearing once. The sequence came from a human donor with alopecia areata. What was sequenced was CD4+ T cells sorted from blood. V gene TRBV5-1 combines with J gene TRBJ2-7; D is undetermined. The CDR3 DNA reads TGCGCCAGCAGCCATCCAGGTGGCGAGCAGTACTTC. Protein product: CASSHPGGEQYF.